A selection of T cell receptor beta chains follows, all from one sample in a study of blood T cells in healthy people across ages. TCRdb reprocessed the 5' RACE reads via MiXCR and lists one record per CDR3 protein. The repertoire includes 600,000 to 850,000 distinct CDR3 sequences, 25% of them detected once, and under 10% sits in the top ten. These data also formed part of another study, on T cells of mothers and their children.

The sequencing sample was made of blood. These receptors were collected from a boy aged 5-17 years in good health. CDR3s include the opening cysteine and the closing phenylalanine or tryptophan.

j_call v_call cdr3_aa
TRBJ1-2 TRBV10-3 CAISESRAGANYGYTF
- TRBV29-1 CSVETGARYEQYF
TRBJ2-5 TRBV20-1 CSAPDAGGETQYF
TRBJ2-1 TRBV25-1 CASSESSSGRASINEQFF
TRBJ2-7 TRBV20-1 CSASEKRGPYEQYF
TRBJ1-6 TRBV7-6 CASSSPGYNSLLHF
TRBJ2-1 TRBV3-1 CASSLAVGVGTYNEQFF
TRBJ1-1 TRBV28 CASSDGSWGLALAFF
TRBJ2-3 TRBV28 CATGAGGATDTQYF
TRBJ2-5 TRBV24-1 CATSFVGSETQYF
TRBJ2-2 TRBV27 CASRTHRENTGELFF
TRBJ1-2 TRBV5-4 CASSLGDRVSSGDGYTF
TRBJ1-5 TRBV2 CASSATVGSNQPQHF
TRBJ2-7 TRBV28 CASRRAPGQNEQYF
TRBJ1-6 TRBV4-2 CASSQEGRDFNSPLHF
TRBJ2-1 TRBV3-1 CASGTNNEQFF
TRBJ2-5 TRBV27 CASRSANRGALETQYF
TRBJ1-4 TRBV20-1 CSARLGGAERLFF
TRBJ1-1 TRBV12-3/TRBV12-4 CASPLIGTVTEAFF
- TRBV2 CASRESGRGEQYF
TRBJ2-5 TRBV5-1 CASSEGQQETQYF
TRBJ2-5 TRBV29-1 CSVPGLPTETQYF
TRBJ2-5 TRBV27 CASKGQGLEEAQYF
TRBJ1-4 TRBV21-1 CASTERGYSNEKLFF
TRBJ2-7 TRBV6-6 CASSYLTGSEQYF
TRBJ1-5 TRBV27 CASSSTGMSNQPQHF
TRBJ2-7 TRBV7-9 CASSNVSGPSYEQYF
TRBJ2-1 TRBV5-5 CASNLSGRNNEQFF
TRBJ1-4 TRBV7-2 CASSRDPTNEKLFF
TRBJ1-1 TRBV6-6 CASSYPGTGEVQVNTEAFF